These T cell receptor beta chains were read from a single sample in a study of cytotoxic CD8 clonotypes in ibrutinib-treated CLL. The protocol was immunoSEQ multiplex PCR, while the TCRdb copy is restricted to in-frame clones and leaves out a portion. This table has 75,000 to 80,000 clones, around four fifths appearing once. Specimen: PBMCs, collected after 24 months of ibrutinib treatment. These TCRs come from a human donor with chronic lymphocytic leukemia. The CDR3 runs from the conserved cysteine through the conserved F or W. Fields, in order: D gene, V gene, clone size, J gene, CDR3 protein, CDR3 DNA. A D gene is named only where the DNA matches it firmly. Clone size, where shown, is once, few, many, or a class for clones that have expanded.

D gene: .; V gene: TRBV18; clone size: .; J gene: TRBJ2-2; CDR3 protein: CASSPLLTGETGELFF; CDR3 DNA: TGTGCCAGCTCACCACTGCTGACAGGAGAAACCGGGGAGCTGTTTTTT
D gene: .; V gene: TRBV19; clone size: .; J gene: TRBJ1-5; CDR3 protein: CASSIVRVSNQPQHF; CDR3 DNA: TGTGCCAGTAGTATAGTCAGGGTTAGCAATCAGCCCCAGCATTTT
D gene: TRBD2; V gene: TRBV5-1; clone size: .; J gene: TRBJ2-4; CDR3 protein: CASSLRGVGGLAGGSDIQYF; CDR3 DNA: TGCGCCAGCAGCTTAAGAGGGGTCGGGGGATTAGCGGGAGGGTCGGACATTCAGTACTTC
D gene: .; V gene: TRBV7-9; clone size: .; J gene: TRBJ2-7; CDR3 protein: CASSLLGLSDEQYF; CDR3 DNA: TGTGCCAGCAGCCTCCTCGGACTTTCCGACGAGCAGTACTTC
D gene: .; V gene: TRBV9; clone size: .; J gene: TRBJ2-7; CDR3 protein: CASSVASLGEQYF; CDR3 DNA: TGTGCCAGCAGCGTAGCTTCCCTGGGCGAGCAGTACTTC
D gene: .; V gene: TRBV5-4; clone size: .; J gene: TRBJ2-7; CDR3 protein: CASSLDRVTYEQYF; CDR3 DNA: TGTGCCAGCAGCTTGGACAGGGTCACCTACGAGCAGTACTTC
D gene: .; V gene: TRBV5-1; clone size: .; J gene: TRBJ2-7; CDR3 protein: CASSSGVTGSSEQYF; CDR3 DNA: TGCGCCAGCAGCTCGGGGGTGACAGGCAGCTCTGAGCAGTACTTC
D gene: .; V gene: TRBV6-1; clone size: once; J gene: TRBJ1-3; CDR3 protein: CASSEAREEVLYSGNTIYF; CDR3 DNA: TGTGCCAGCAGTGAAGCGCGGGAAGAGGTTCTTTACTCTGGAAACACCATATATTTT
D gene: .; V gene: TRBV19; clone size: .; J gene: TRBJ2-7; CDR3 protein: CASSIGRDILHEQYF; CDR3 DNA: TGTGCCAGTAGTATCGGTCGGGACATACTTCACGAGCAGTACTTC
D gene: TRBD2; V gene: TRBV6-1; clone size: .; J gene: TRBJ2-2; CDR3 protein: CASSEVRLAGGSGTGELFF; CDR3 DNA: TGTGCCAGCAGTGAAGTGAGACTAGCGGGAGGGTCGGGCACCGGGGAGCTGTTTTTT
D gene: .; V gene: TRBV28; clone size: few; J gene: TRBJ1-5; CDR3 protein: CASSLDTNQPQHF; CDR3 DNA: TGTGCCAGCAGTTTAGACACCAATCAGCCCCAGCATTTT
D gene: .; V gene: TRBV4-2; clone size: .; J gene: TRBJ2-5; CDR3 protein: CASSQEQLEGTQYF; CDR3 DNA: TGTGCCAGCAGCCAAGAACAACTAGAGGGGACCCAGTACTTC
D gene: .; V gene: TRBV7-8; clone size: .; J gene: TRBJ2-7; CDR3 protein: CASSLRRDSYEQYF; CDR3 DNA: TGTGCCAGCAGCTTACGGCGGGACTCCTACGAGCAGTACTTC
D gene: TRBD1; V gene: TRBV4-1; clone size: .; J gene: TRBJ2-1; CDR3 protein: CASSQEGGQGGFNEQFF; CDR3 DNA: TGCGCCAGCAGCCAAGAGGGGGGACAGGGCGGGTTCAATGAGCAGTTCTTC
D gene: .; V gene: TRBV27; clone size: .; J gene: TRBJ2-7; CDR3 protein: CASSFSGLTSYEQYF; CDR3 DNA: TGTGCCAGCAGTTTCTCGGGACTTACGTCCTACGAGCAGTACTTC
D gene: TRBD2; V gene: TRBV28; clone size: .; J gene: TRBJ2-3; CDR3 protein: CASSLFEREGGDTQYF; CDR3 DNA: TGTGCCAGCAGTTTGTTCGAGCGGGAGGGAGGAGATACGCAGTATTTT
D gene: .; V gene: TRBV5-4; clone size: .; J gene: TRBJ2-7; CDR3 protein: CASSSTLARERAEQYF; CDR3 DNA: TGTGCCAGCAGCTCGACCCTAGCTCGGGAGCGAGCCGAGCAGTACTTC
D gene: .; V gene: TRBV2; clone size: .; J gene: TRBJ2-4; CDR3 protein: CASNGRVKNIQYF; CDR3 DNA: TGTGCCAGCAATGGCAGGGTCAAAAACATTCAGTACTTC
D gene: TRBD2; V gene: TRBV6-5; clone size: .; J gene: TRBJ2-7; CDR3 protein: CASSYVGSGRRDEQYF; CDR3 DNA: TGTGCCAGCAGTTACGTGGGTAGCGGGAGGCGCGACGAGCAGTACTTC
D gene: TRBD2; V gene: TRBV6-5; clone size: .; J gene: TRBJ2-3; CDR3 protein: CASSSRTSGGRDTQYF; CDR3 DNA: TGTGCCAGCAGTTCCCGGACTAGCGGGGGGCGGGATACGCAGTATTTT
D gene: .; V gene: TRBV28; clone size: .; J gene: TRBJ2-1; CDR3 protein: CASSPQFRIRVSYNEQFF; CDR3 DNA: TGTGCCAGCAGTCCCCAGTTTAGAATCCGTGTCTCCTACAATGAGCAGTTCTTC
D gene: TRBD1; V gene: TRBV5-1; clone size: once; J gene: TRBJ2-2; CDR3 protein: CASRLGQGNTGELFF; CDR3 DNA: TGCGCCAGCAGGTTAGGACAGGGTAACACCGGGGAGCTGTTTTTT
D gene: .; V gene: TRBV4-3; clone size: .; J gene: TRBJ1-5; CDR3 protein: CASSQDWDSNQPQHF; CDR3 DNA: TGCGCCAGCAGCCAAGATTGGGATAGCAATCAGCCCCAGCATTTT
D gene: .; V gene: TRBV28; clone size: .; J gene: TRBJ2-6; CDR3 protein: CASTRANVLTF; CDR3 DNA: TGTGCCAGCACTAGGGCCAACGTCCTGACTTTC
D gene: TRBD1; V gene: TRBV6-6; clone size: .; J gene: TRBJ1-1; CDR3 protein: CASSYSGQDNTEAFF; CDR3 DNA: TGTGCCAGCAGTTACTCAGGACAGGATAACACTGAAGCTTTCTTT
D gene: .; V gene: TRBV5-1; clone size: .; J gene: TRBJ2-5; CDR3 protein: CASSLGGGETQYF; CDR3 DNA: TGCGCCAGCAGCCTAGGGGGAGGAGAGACCCAGTACTTC
D gene: .; V gene: TRBV6-6; clone size: .; J gene: TRBJ1-2; CDR3 protein: CASSAGTYYGYTF; CDR3 DNA: TGTGCCAGCTCTGCCGGGACCTATTATGGCTACACCTTC
D gene: TRBD2; V gene: TRBV7-2; clone size: .; J gene: TRBJ2-1; CDR3 protein: CASRHPRLAGHNEQFF; CDR3 DNA: TGTGCCAGCAGGCACCCCCGACTAGCGGGCCACAATGAGCAGTTCTTC
D gene: .; V gene: TRBV5-6; clone size: few; J gene: TRBJ2-5; CDR3 protein: CASSLAAGETQYF; CDR3 DNA: TGTGCCAGCAGCTTGGCCGCGGGGGAGACCCAGTACTTC
D gene: .; V gene: TRBV28; clone size: .; J gene: TRBJ2-1; CDR3 protein: CASTLGQSSYNEQFF; CDR3 DNA: TGTGCCAGCACTTTAGGACAGAGCTCCTACAATGAGCAGTTCTTC
D gene: .; V gene: TRBV21-1; clone size: .; J gene: TRBJ2-7; CDR3 protein: CASSRILAGRSLYEQYF; CDR3 DNA: TGTGCCAGCAGCAGAATACTAGCGGGACGTTCCCTCTACGAGCAGTACTTC
D gene: .; V gene: TRBV6-6; clone size: .; J gene: TRBJ1-5; CDR3 protein: CASSTPQANQPQHF; CDR3 DNA: TGTGCCAGCAGTACACCCCAGGCTAATCAGCCCCAGCATTTT
D gene: .; V gene: TRBV15; clone size: .; J gene: TRBJ1-1; CDR3 protein: CATSRELQRTEAFF; CDR3 DNA: TGTGCCACCAGCAGAGAACTTCAGAGGACTGAAGCTTTCTTT
D gene: .; V gene: TRBV6-5; clone size: .; J gene: TRBJ1-5; CDR3 protein: CASSYGTANSNQPQHF; CDR3 DNA: TGTGCCAGCAGTTACGGGACGGCTAATAGCAATCAGCCCCAGCATTTT
D gene: .; V gene: TRBV19; clone size: .; J gene: TRBJ1-5; CDR3 protein: CASSGTGNQPQHF; CDR3 DNA: TGTGCCAGTAGTGGCACAGGCAATCAGCCCCAGCATTTT
D gene: .; V gene: TRBV7-2; clone size: .; J gene: TRBJ2-5; CDR3 protein: CASSFSLQETQYF; CDR3 DNA: TGTGCCAGCAGCTTCTCACTTCAAGAGACCCAGTACTTC